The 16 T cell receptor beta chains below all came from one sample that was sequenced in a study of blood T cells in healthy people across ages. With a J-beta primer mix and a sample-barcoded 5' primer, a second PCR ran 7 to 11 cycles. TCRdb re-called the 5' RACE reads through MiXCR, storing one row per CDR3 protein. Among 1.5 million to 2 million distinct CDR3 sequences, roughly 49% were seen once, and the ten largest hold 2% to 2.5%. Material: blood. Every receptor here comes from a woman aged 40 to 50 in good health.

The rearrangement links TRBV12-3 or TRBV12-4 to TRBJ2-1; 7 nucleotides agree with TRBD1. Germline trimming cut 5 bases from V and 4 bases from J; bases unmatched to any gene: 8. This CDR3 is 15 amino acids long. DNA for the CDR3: TGTGCCAGCAGTCTGGGACAGAACCTATACAATGAGCAGTTCTTC. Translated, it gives CASSLGQNLYNEQFF.

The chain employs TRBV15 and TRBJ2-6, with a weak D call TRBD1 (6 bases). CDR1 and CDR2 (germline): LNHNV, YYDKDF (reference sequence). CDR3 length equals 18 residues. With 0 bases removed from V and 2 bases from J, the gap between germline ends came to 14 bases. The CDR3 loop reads CATSRDLGAGAGANVLTF. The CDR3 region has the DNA TGTGCCACCAGCAGAGATTTGGGGGCCGGGGCTGGGGCCAACGTCCTGACTTTC.

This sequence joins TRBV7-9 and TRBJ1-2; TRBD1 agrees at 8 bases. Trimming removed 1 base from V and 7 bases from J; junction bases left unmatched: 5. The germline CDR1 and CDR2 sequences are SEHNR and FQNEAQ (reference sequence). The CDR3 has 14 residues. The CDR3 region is CASSLGGQVTGYTF. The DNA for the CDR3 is TGTGCCAGCAGCTTAGGGGGACAGGTTACTGGCTACACCTTC. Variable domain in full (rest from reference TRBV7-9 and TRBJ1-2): DTGVSQNPRHKITKRGQNVTFRCDPISEHNRLYWYRQTLGQGPEFLTYFQNEAQLEKSRLLSDRFSAERPKGSFSTLEIQRTEQGDSAMYLCASSLGGQVTGYTFGSGTRLTVV.

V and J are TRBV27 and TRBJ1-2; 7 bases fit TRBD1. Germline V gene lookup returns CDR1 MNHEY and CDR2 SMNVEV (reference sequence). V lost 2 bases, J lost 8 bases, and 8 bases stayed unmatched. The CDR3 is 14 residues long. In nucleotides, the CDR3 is TGTGCCAGCAGTTTACAGACAGGGTATGGCGGCTACACCTTC. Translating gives CASSLQTGYGGYTF.

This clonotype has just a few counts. CDR3 DNA sequence: TGTGCCAGCAGTGGAACCCGGACGGCCCAGTACTTC. Translating it yields CASSGTRTAQYF. This chain joins TRBV6-1 and TRBJ2-5, with unresolved D. The V and J ends lost 4 bases and 9 bases respectively, with 12 bases between them. The CDR3 contains 12 residues. Germline assignment: CDR1 MNHNS and CDR2 SASEGT.

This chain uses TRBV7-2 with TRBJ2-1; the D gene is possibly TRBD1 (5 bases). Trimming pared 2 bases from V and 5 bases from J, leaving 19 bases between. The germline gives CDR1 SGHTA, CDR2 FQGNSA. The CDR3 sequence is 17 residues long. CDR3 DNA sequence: TGTGCCAGCAGCTTACTTCTCTGGGCAGGGTTGAACAATGAGCAGTTCTTC. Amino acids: CASSLLLWAGLNNEQFF.

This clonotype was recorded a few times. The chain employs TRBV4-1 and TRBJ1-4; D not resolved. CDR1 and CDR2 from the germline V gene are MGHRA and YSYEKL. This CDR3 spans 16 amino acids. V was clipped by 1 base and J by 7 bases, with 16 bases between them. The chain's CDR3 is CASSQGPTSGGEKLFF. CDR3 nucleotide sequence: TGCGCCAGCAGCCAAGGGCCGACCTCAGGAGGTGAAAAACTGTTTTTT.

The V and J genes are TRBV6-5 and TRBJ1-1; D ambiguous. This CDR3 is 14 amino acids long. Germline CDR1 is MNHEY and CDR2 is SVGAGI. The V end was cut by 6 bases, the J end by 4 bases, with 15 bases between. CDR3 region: CASSLIGKSTEAFF. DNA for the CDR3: TGTGCCAGCAGCCTTATTGGCAAGAGCACTGAAGCTTTCTTT.

The CDR3 sequence is CASSSMSQGHYGYTF. CDR3 coding DNA: TGTGCCAGCAGCTCAATGAGCCAGGGTCACTATGGCTACACCTTC. This chain uses TRBV14 with TRBJ1-2; perhaps TRBD1 as D (5 bases). The V and J ends lost 5 bases and 3 bases respectively, with 16 bases between them. Germline V gene sequence: CDR1 SGHDN, CDR2 FVKESK. The CDR3 spans 15 residues.

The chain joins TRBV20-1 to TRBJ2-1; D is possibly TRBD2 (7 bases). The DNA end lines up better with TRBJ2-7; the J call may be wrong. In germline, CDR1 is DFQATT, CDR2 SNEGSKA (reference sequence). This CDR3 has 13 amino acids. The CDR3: CSATGGSYNEQYF. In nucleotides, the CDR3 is TGCAGTGCCACGGGGGGCTCCTACAATGAGCAGTACTTC.

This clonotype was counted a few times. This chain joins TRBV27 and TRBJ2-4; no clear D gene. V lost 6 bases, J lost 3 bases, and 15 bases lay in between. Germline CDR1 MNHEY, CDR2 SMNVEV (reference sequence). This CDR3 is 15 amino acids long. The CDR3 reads CASRASGVVKNIQYF. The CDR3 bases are TGTGCCAGCAGGGCTTCTGGGGTAGTCAAAAACATTCAGTACTTC.

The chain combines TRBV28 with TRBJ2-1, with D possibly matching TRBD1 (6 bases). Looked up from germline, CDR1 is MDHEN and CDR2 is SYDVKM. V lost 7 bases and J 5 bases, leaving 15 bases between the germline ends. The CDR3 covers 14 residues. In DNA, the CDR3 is TGTGCCAGCAACACAGGGAACAATAACAATGAGCAGTTCTTC. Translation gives CASNTGNNNNEQFF.

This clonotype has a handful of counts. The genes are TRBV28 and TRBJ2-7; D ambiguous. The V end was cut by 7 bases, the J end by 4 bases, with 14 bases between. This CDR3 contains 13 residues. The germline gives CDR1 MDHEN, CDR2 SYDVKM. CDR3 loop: CASTISRKYEQYF. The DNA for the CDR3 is TGTGCCAGCACGATATCCCGAAAGTACGAGCAGTACTTC.

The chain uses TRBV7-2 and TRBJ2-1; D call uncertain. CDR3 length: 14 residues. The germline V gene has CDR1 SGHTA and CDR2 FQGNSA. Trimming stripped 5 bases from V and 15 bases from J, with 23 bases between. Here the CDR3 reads CASSPTRNDPRRFF. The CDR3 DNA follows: TGTGCCAGCAGCCCTACTCGCAACGACCCCCGTCGGTTCTTC.

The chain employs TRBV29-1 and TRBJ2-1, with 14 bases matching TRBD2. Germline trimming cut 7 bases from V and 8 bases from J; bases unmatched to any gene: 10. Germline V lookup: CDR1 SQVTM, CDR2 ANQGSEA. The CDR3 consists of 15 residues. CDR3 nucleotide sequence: TGCAGCGCCGAGGGACTAGCGGGGGTCGGAGATGAGCAGTTCTTC. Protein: CSAEGLAGVGDEQFF.

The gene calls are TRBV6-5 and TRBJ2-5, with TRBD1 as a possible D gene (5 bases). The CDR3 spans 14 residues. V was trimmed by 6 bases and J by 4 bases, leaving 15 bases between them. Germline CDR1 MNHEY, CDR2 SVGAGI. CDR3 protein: CASSEQDLTETQYF. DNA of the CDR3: TGTGCCAGCAGCGAACAGGACCTCACAGAGACCCAGTACTTC.